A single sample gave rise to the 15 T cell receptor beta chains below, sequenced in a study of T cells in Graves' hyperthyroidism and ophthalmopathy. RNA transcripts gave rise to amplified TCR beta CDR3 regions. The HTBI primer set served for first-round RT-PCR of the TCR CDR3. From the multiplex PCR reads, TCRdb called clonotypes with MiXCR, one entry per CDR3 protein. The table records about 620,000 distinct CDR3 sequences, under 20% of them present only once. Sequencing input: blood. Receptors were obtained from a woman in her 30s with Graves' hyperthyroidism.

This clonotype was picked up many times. The DNA for the CDR3 is TGTGCCAGCAGTTTAAAAACCGGGGAGCTGTTTTTT. Translating gives CASSLKTGELFF. The V and J genes are TRBV28 and TRBJ2-2; D remains unclear. Deletions cut 2 bases from V and 5 bases from J, with 3 bases between. CDR3 length: 12 amino acids. The V gene's germline CDR1 is MDHEN and CDR2 SYDVKM.

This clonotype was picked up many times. CDR3 region: CASSKGDWGYEQYF. The CDR3 bases are TGTGCCAGCAGTAAGGGAGATTGGGGCTACGAGCAGTACTTC. The rearrangement uses TRBV27 and TRBJ2-7; TRBD2 might be the D (5 bases). Trimming pared 5 bases from V and 3 bases from J, leaving 14 bases between. Germline V gene lookup returns CDR1 MNHEY and CDR2 SMNVEV (reference sequence). The CDR3 is made up of 14 amino acids.

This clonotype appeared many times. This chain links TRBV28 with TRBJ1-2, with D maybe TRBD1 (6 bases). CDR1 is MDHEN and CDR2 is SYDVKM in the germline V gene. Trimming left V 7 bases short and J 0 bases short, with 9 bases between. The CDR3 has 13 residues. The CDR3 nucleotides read TGTGCCAGCATCGGACAGACTAACTATGGCTACACCTTC. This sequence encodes CASIGQTNYGYTF.

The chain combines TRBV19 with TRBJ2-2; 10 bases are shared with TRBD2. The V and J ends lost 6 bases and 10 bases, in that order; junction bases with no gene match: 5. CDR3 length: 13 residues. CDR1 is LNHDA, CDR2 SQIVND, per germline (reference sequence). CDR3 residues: CASSTGLAAELFF. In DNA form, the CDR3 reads TGTGCCAGTAGCACCGGACTAGCGGCGGAGCTGTTTTTT.

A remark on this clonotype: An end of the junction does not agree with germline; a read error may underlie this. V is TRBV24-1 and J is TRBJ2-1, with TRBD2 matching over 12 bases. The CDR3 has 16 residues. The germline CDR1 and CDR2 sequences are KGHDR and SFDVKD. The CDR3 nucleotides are TGTGCCACGAGTGAGACTAGCGGGAGTCCCTACAATGAGCAGTTCTTC. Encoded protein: CATSETSGSPYNEQFF.

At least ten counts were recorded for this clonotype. The CDR3 sequence: CSAGLAGLNEQFF. The CDR3 region has the DNA TGCAGTGCTGGGTTAGCGGGATTAAATGAGCAGTTCTTC. The J gene is TRBJ2-1, the V gene TRBV20-1; TRBD2 matches 8 bases. Germline CDR1 DFQATT, CDR2 SNEGSKA (reference sequence). The V gene end was trimmed by 5 bases and the J gene end by 7 bases; junction bases not matched to a gene: 7. The CDR3 sequence is 13 residues long.

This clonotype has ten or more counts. The CDR3 is CASSELGSATLEQYF. In DNA form, the CDR3 reads TGTGCCAGCAGTGAATTGGGATCGGCGACCCTCGAGCAGTACTTC. V and J are TRBV2 and TRBJ2-7; no definite D call. Germline CDR1 SNHLY, CDR2 FYNNEI. CDR3 length: 15 amino acids. The V gene lost 2 bases and the J gene lost 6 bases, with 17 bases spanning the gap.

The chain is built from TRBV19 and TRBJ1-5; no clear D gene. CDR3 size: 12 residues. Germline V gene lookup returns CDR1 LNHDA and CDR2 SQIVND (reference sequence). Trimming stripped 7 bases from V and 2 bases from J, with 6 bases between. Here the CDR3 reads CASKSGNQPQHF. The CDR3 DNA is TGTGCCAGTAAAAGCGGCAATCAGCCCCAGCATTTT.

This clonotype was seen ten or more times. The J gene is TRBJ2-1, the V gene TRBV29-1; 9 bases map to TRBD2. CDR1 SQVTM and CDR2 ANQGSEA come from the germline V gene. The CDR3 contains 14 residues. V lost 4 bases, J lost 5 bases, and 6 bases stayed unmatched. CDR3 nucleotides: TGCAGCGTTGGTCGGCTAGCGGGAAACAATGAGCAGTTCTTC. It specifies CSVGRLAGNNEQFF.

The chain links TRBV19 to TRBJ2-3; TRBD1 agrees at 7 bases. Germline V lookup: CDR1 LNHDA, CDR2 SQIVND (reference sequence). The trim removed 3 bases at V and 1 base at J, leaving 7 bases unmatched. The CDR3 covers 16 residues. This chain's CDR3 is CASSIIVGTGTDTQYF. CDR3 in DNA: TGTGCCAGTAGTATTATCGTTGGGACAGGCACAGATACGCAGTATTTT.

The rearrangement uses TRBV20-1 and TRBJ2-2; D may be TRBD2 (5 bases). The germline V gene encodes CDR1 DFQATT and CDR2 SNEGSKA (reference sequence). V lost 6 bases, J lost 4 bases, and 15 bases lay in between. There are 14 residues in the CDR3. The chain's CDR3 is CSAPNGLPTGELFF. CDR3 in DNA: TGCAGTGCCCCAAACGGACTTCCCACCGGGGAGCTGTTTTTT.

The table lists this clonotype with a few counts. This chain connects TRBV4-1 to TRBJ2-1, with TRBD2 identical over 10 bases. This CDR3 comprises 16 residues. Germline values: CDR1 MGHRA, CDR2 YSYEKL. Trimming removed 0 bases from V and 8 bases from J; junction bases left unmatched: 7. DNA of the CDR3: TGCGCCAGCAGCCAAGATGACGGGACTAGCGTCGATGAGCAGTTCTTC. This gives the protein CASSQDDGTSVDEQFF.

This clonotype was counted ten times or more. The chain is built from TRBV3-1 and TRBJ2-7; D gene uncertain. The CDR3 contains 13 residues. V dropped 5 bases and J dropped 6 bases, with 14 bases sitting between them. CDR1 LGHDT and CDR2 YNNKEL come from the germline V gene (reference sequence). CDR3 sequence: CASSSGLTSEQYF. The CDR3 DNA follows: TGTGCCAGCAGCTCCGGGTTGACGAGCGAGCAGTACTTC.

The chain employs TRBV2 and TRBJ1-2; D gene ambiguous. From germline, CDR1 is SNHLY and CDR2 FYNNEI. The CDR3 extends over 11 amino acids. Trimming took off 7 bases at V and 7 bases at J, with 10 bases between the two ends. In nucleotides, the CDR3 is TGTGCCAGCAAAATTGAGAGTGGCTACACCTTC. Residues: CASKIESGYTF.

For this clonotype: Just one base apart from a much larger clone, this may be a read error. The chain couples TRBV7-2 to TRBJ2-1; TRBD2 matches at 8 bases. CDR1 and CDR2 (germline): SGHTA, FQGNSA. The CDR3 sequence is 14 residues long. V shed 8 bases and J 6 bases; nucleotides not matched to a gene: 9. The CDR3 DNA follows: TGTACCAGCTTGGTTCGCGGGAGGTCCAATGAGCAGTTCTTC. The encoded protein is CTSLVRGRSNEQFF.